This TCR beta chain was sequenced during a study of CD8+ T cells in alopecia areata. Study-level information: Tofacitinib administration to treated patients was oral, at 5 to 10 mg twice daily.

RNA was extracted and reverse transcribed into cDNA as the sequencing template. Profiling relied on immunoSEQ multiplex PCR, and the TCRdb table lists in-frame clones only, not all of them. The repertoire holds more than 100,000 clones, about half seen once, with 0.45% to 0.5% in the top ten. Treatment: oral pan-JAK inhibitor, 5-10 mg twice daily. Researchers took lesional scalp punch biopsies and peripheral blood from people who were alopecia areata patients. This clone was counted only a few times. The antigen remains undetermined. Trimming stripped 7 bases from V and 5 bases from J, with 6 bases between. The CDR3 runs 11 residues. The study, taken as a whole, reports: Tofacitinib yielded significantly lower scalp clonality and fewer expanded CD8+ clones among the top 100. Numerous clones, expanded in lesions, remained in scalp and blood during tofacitinib.

This specimen was CD4+ T cells sorted from blood, taken at week 4, from a patient treated with tofacitinib. This sequence originates from a human donor with alopecia areata. The V gene is TRBV23-1, the J gene TRBJ1-5; D is unclear. TRBV23-1 is an ORF, with its function uncertain. The CDR3 coding sequence is TGCGCCAGCATCTCGGATCAGCCCCAGCATTTT. Translation: CASISDQPQHF.